These 14 T cell receptor beta chains were all obtained from the same sample, sequenced in a study of shared clonotypes between healthy human individuals. The naive CD8 population came from CD45RO-negative cells selected for CCR7, without terminally differentiated effector memory CD45RA+ cells. Sequencing used immunoSEQ multiplex PCR; TCRdb keeps in-frame clones, though not all of them. This table holds 2 million or so clones, approximately 95% found once. Sequenced material: naive CD8+ T cells sorted from blood. These receptor sequences come from a man between 18 and 35 years old in good health.

The V gene is TRBV7-9, the J gene TRBJ2-3, with D possibly being TRBD1 (5 bases). V gave up 3 bases and J gave up 2 bases, with 12 bases separating them. Germline CDR1 is SEHNR and CDR2 is FQNEAQ (reference sequence). CDR3 length equals 15 residues. The CDR3 DNA reads as TGTGCCAGCAGCTTCAGTACAGGCCTCACAGATACGCAGTATTTT. Its protein product is CASSFSTGLTDTQYF.

The rearrangement joins TRBV30 to TRBJ1-5; the match to TRBD1 covers 7 bases. The length of the CDR3 is 15 residues. Per the germline V gene, CDR1 is GTSNPN and CDR2 is SVGIG (reference sequence). The junction had 5 bases not matched to a gene; V was cut back by 0 bases and J by 3 bases. The CDR3 bases are TGTGCCTGGAGTGTAGGGACAGCCTTCAATCAGCCCCAGCATTTT. This sequence encodes CAWSVGTAFNQPQHF.

The rearrangement joins TRBV5-1 to TRBJ1-6; possibly TRBD1 for D (5 bases). Germline CDR1 is SGHRS and CDR2 is YFSETQ. The length of the CDR3 is 15 residues. The V end lost 4 bases, the J end lost 0 bases, and 8 bases lay between the germline ends. The CDR3 loop is CASSGDASYNSPLHF. CDR3 in DNA: TGCGCCAGCAGCGGGGACGCCTCCTATAATTCACCCCTCCACTTT.

The CDR3: CASKRQGSFHEQYF. CDR3 coding DNA: TGTGCCAGCAAGAGACAGGGGTCTTTCCACGAGCAGTACTTC. The rearrangement uses TRBV27 and TRBJ2-7, with 8 bases lining up with TRBD1. The CDR3 has 14 amino acids. Germline CDR1 and CDR2: MNHEY and SMNVEV (reference sequence). V shed 7 bases and J 5 bases; nucleotides not matched to a gene: 10.

The chain joins TRBV14 to TRBJ2-1; TRBD2 is a possible D gene (6 bases). Trimming left V 1 base short and J 10 bases short, with 11 bases between. Germline CDR1 reads SGHDN; CDR2 reads FVKESK. The CDR3 totals 13 residues. DNA for the CDR3: TGTGCCAGCAGCCAAGTATCCAGCGGGGAGCAGTTCTTC. Translated, it gives CASSQVSSGEQFF.

This sequence joins TRBV7-9 and TRBJ2-7; 10 nucleotides align to TRBD1. The V gene's germline CDR1 is SEHNR and CDR2 FQNEAQ (reference sequence). V lost 5 bases, J lost 3 bases, and 7 bases stayed unmatched. CDR3 length: 15 residues. The CDR3 protein is CASSPSTGGFYEQYF. The CDR3 DNA sequence: TGTGCCAGCAGCCCATCGACAGGGGGCTTCTACGAGCAGTACTTC.

Written as DNA, the CDR3 is TGTGCCAGCAGCCAAGATCCGAACAGAGCTAGCACAGATACGCAGTATTTT. Translation gives CASSQDPNRASTDTQYF. The rearrangement uses TRBV14 and TRBJ2-3, with D uncertain. Trimming took off 0 bases at V and 0 bases at J, with 13 bases between the two ends. This CDR3 is built from 17 residues. In germline, CDR1 is SGHDN, CDR2 FVKESK.

The V call is TRBV4-3, the J call TRBJ2-7; 9 nucleotides align to TRBD2. There are 17 residues in the CDR3. Looked up from germline, CDR1 is LGHNA and CDR2 is YSLEER. V gave up 2 bases and J gave up 6 bases; unmatched junction bases: 14. In nucleotides, the CDR3 is TGCGCCAGCAGCCAACGGCGGGAGGGCTATTTGCCCTCCGAGCAGTACTTC. It codes for CASSQRREGYLPSEQYF.

This chain's CDR3 is CASSRMYEQYF. The CDR3 DNA sequence: TGTGCCAGCAGTCGGATGTACGAGCAGTACTTC. This rearrangement joins TRBV28 to TRBJ2-7; D not resolved. The V end was cut by 5 bases, the J end by 4 bases, with 6 bases between. This CDR3 contains 11 residues. The germline CDR1 and CDR2 sequences are MDHEN and SYDVKM.

On this clone: Other nucleotide sequences from this sample produce the same CDR3. The chain carries TRBV27 and TRBJ2-7; D assignment may be TRBD1 or TRBD2 (5 bases each). The germline CDR1 and CDR2 sequences are MNHEY and SMNVEV (reference sequence). Trimming stripped 4 bases from V and 2 bases from J, with 9 bases between. The CDR3 spans 13 residues. The CDR3 sequence: CASSYGGAYEQYF. CDR3 nucleotides: TGTGCCAGCAGTTATGGGGGAGCCTACGAGCAGTACTTC.

The chain links TRBV4-3 to TRBJ1-2; 7 bases align to TRBD1. V dropped 2 bases and J dropped 7; count of bases not matched to a gene: 4. The CDR3 has 13 amino acids. Germline lookup yields CDR1 LGHNA and CDR2 YSLEER. The CDR3 protein is CASSQQGGLGYTF. CDR3 DNA sequence: TGCGCCAGCAGCCAACAGGGGGGTCTTGGCTACACCTTC.

The gene calls are TRBV7-8 and TRBJ2-3, with 7 bases aligning to TRBD1. This CDR3 has 15 residues. Germline V gene lookup returns CDR1 SGHVS and CDR2 FQNEAQ. Germline trimming cut 5 bases from V and 0 bases from J; bases unmatched to any gene: 5. CDR3: CASSLPQGSTDTQYF. The CDR3 nucleotides read TGTGCCAGCAGCCTCCCACAGGGGAGCACAGATACGCAGTATTTT.

J is TRBJ2-1 and V is TRBV4-3; no firm D call. Trimming stripped 1 base from V and 8 bases from J, with 9 bases between. The CDR3 has 13 amino acids. The germline gives CDR1 LGHNA, CDR2 YSLEER. The CDR3: CASSQVEWDEQFF. The DNA for the CDR3 is TGCGCCAGCAGCCAAGTCGAGTGGGATGAGCAGTTCTTC.

The CDR3 bases are TGTGCCAGCAGTTTATTGTGGCGGGAGGTCCTTTCGGAGCAGTTCTTC. Encoded protein: CASSLLWREVLSEQFF. The chain has TRBV27 and TRBJ2-1; the match to TRBD2 covers 8 bases. V was clipped by 1 base and J by 10 bases; unmatched bases: 12. The V gene's germline CDR1 is MNHEY and CDR2 SMNVEV (reference sequence). This CDR3 has 16 amino acids.